This T cell receptor (beta chain) derives from a study of blood T cell repertoires in COVID-19. Here immunoSEQ multiplex PCR was the method, and the copy in TCRdb shows in-frame clones only, minus some. Of approximately 170,000 clones in the sample, 70% to 90% were seen once. V was trimmed by 3 bases and J by 6 bases, leaving 11 bases between them. The CDR3 is 14 residues long. Germline assignment: CDR1 MGHRA and CDR2 YSYEKL. The TCR originated in a man aged 80 or over with COVID-19, enrolled during active disease. The chain is built from TRBV4-1 and TRBJ2-2; D may be TRBD1 (6 bases). Sequencing used peripheral blood. The chain's CDR3 is CASSHGQWAGELFF. CDR3 DNA sequence: TGCGCCAGCAGCCACGGACAGTGGGCCGGGGAGCTGTTTTTT.